The sequence of this T cell receptor (beta chain) was determined in a study of blood T cell repertoires in COVID-19. Study-level background: Nucleic acid was either cDNA or gDNA, and it came from T cells, B-cell-depleted T cells, or PBMCs.

This clone was counted a single time. This CDR3 contains 15 residues. Unmatched junction bases numbered 9, after V lost 3 bases and J lost 4 bases. Per the germline V gene, CDR1 is MDHEN and CDR2 is SYDVKM. In the original workflow: Cell counts per sample came from amplifying reference gene primers. The repertoire was sequenced with immunoSEQ multiplex PCR; TCRdb's copy has only in-frame clones and lacks some. The DNA was the basis for D and trimming; V, J and clone size are from that table. The table shows hundreds of thousands of clones, with 88% occurring only once. The genes are TRBV28 and TRBJ2-7, with 7 positions matching TRBD1. The sequenced material came from peripheral blood. This TCR was sampled from a man aged 35 to 55 with acute or convalescent COVID-19. CDR3 bases: TGTGCCAGCAGTTTCACTCCGGGACAGTTATACGAGCAGTACTTC. This gives the protein CASSFTPGQLYEQYF.